This is a list of T cell receptor beta chains from one sample in a study of control samples from healthy donors and cancer patients. Produced via immunoSEQ multiplex PCR; TCRdb's table is partial and in-frame only. In the table there are fewer than 500,000 clones, 90% of which are singletons. The source material was PBMCs. The source of these receptors is a man aged 35-49 years with head and neck cancer. The CDR3 runs from the conserved cysteine through the conserved F or W. A D gene is named only where the DNA matches it firmly. Size is omitted from some rows. Given values are once, few, many or a class for expanded clones.

abundance	d_gene	j_gene	v_gene	CDR3aa	CDR3nt
.	.	TRBJ1-1	TRBV9	CASSARGAMSTEAFF	TGTGCCAGCAGCGCTAGGGGGGCCATGAGCACTGAAGCTTTCTTT
.	TRBD2	TRBJ2-1	TRBV13	CASSLTAGPNNEQFF	TGTGCCAGCAGCTTAACAGCGGGACCCAACAATGAGCAGTTCTTC
few	TRBD1	TRBJ2-3	TRBV2	CASSKGDRWSTDTQYF	TGTGCCAGCAGTAAGGGGGACAGGTGGAGCACAGATACGCAGTATTTT
.	.	TRBJ1-5	TRBV5-1	CASSLEGPNQPQHF	TGCGCCAGCAGCTTGGAGGGACCTAATCAGCCCCAGCATTTT
.	TRBD1	TRBJ2-5	TRBV19	CASRDRGGVGETQYF	TGTGCCAGCCGGGACAGGGGAGGAGTAGGAGAGACCCAGTACTTC
.	.	TRBJ1-1	TRBV6-6	CASSYSAVEGAFF	TGTGCCAGCAGTTACTCGGCGGTGGAAGGAGCTTTCTTT
.	.	TRBJ2-5	TRBV27	CASSDFLSETQYF	TGTGCCAGCAGCGATTTTCTATCAGAGACCCAGTACTTC
.	.	TRBJ2-5	TRBV14	CASSTRDFQETQYF	TGTGCCAGCAGCACTCGGGACTTTCAAGAGACCCAGTACTTC
.	.	TRBJ1-5	TRBV6-1	CASSEGTSRNQPQHF	TGTGCCAGCAGTGAGGGGACATCTCGCAATCAGCCCCAGCATTTT
.	.	TRBJ2-7	TRBV29-1	CSVEVTYEQYF	TGCAGCGTTGAGGTCACCTACGAGCAGTACTTC
.	.	TRBJ2-1	TRBV5-1	CASSAGGLTNNEQFF	TGCGCCAGCAGCGCCGGGGGTTTAACGAATAATGAGCAGTTCTTC
.	.	TRBJ1-5	TRBV19	CASTIQGNQPQHF	TGTGCCAGTACCATTCAGGGGAATCAGCCCCAGCATTTT
.	TRBD2	TRBJ2-2	TRBV11-3	CASSLAGGGTGELFF	TGTGCCAGCAGCTTAGCGGGAGGTGGTACCGGGGAGCTGTTTTTT
few	.	TRBJ2-3	TRBV5-1	CASSLGFGRASVFTDTQYF	TGCGCCAGCAGCTTGGGTTTTGGTCGGGCTAGCGTGTTCACAGATACGCAGTATTTT
.	.	TRBJ2-1	TRBV5-1	CASSGQFNEQFF	TGCGCCAGCTCCGGCCAGTTCAATGAGCAGTTCTTC
.	.	TRBJ1-5	TRBV15	CATSRDLWYQPQHF	TGTGCCACCAGCAGAGATCTTTGGTATCAGCCCCAGCATTTT
.	TRBD1	TRBJ1-2	TRBV9	CASSRQGSYTF	TGTGCCAGCAGCCGACAGGGTAGCTACACCTTC
.	.	TRBJ2-7	TRBV27	CASSLSQGSDEQYF	TGTGCCAGCAGTTTATCACAGGGTTCGGACGAGCAGTACTTC
once	.	TRBJ1-5	TRBV4-3	CASSQDLEGINQPQHF	TGCGCCAGCAGCCAAGATCTTGAGGGAATCAATCAGCCCCAGCATTTT
.	.	TRBJ1-1	TRBV7-9	CASSSSGGGRNEAFF	TGTGCCAGCAGCTCATCGGGCGGGGGGAGGAATGAAGCTTTCTTT
.	.	TRBJ2-1	TRBV7-3	CASSLNQVNNEQFF	TGTGCCAGCAGCTTAAATCAGGTCAACAATGAGCAGTTCTTC
once	.	TRBJ1-2	TRBV24-1	CATSDYDRIYGYTF	TGTGCCACCAGTGATTATGACCGAATCTATGGCTACACCTTC
.	TRBD2	TRBJ2-3	TRBV3-1/TRBV3-2	CASSQSGGLTDTQYF	TGTGCCAGCTCTCAAAGCGGGGGGCTCACAGATACGCAGTATTTT
.	.	TRBJ2-3	TRBV5-4	CASSSPSPLSTDTQYF	TGTGCCAGCAGCTCCCCCAGCCCCTTGAGCACAGATACGCAGTATTTT
.	.	TRBJ1-1	TRBV28	CASLRGGPVSTEAFF	TGTGCCAGCCTCCGGGGGGGGCCCGTTTCCACTGAAGCTTTCTTT
.	.	TRBJ2-7	TRBV28	CASSLSSGDYEQYF	TGTGCCAGCAGTCTATCCTCTGGGGACTACGAGCAGTACTTC
once	.	TRBJ1-1	TRBV5-6	CASSLMGREAFF	TGTGCCAGCAGCTTGATGGGAAGAGAAGCTTTCTTT
.	.	TRBJ2-1	TRBV5-6	CASSLAREQFF	TGTGCCAGCAGCTTGGCAAGGGAGCAGTTCTTC
.	.	TRBJ2-7	TRBV29-1	CSFWDGGSEQYF	TGCAGCTTCTGGGACGGGGGCTCCGAGCAGTACTTC
.	.	TRBJ1-1	TRBV28	CASSIPGADTEAFF	TGTGCCAGCAGTATCCCAGGGGCGGACACTGAAGCTTTCTTT
once	.	TRBJ2-1	TRBV3-1/TRBV3-2	CASSLRDTSSYNEQFF	TGTGCCAGCAGCCTCCGGGACACGAGCTCCTACAATGAGCAGTTCTTC
.	TRBD1	TRBJ2-7	TRBV7-9	CASSLANRGQYF	TGTGCCAGCAGCTTAGCTAACAGGGGGCAGTACTTC
.	TRBD1	TRBJ1-1	TRBV27	CASSLSGWGRGGSAAFF	TGTGCCAGCAGTTTATCCGGGTGGGGCAGGGGGGGCTCGGCAGCTTTCTTT
.	.	TRBJ1-5	TRBV2	CASSVGGVYQPQHF	TGTGCCAGCAGTGTGGGAGGGGTCTATCAGCCCCAGCATTTT
.	.	TRBJ2-1	TRBV11-1	CASSSYDNEQFF	TGTGCCAGCAGCTCGTACGACAATGAGCAGTTCTTC
.	.	TRBJ1-2	TRBV6-5	CASRPQGRGYGYTF	TGTGCCAGCAGGCCACAGGGTAGGGGCTATGGCTACACCTTC
.	.	TRBJ2-7	TRBV19	CASSTWTDSYEQYF	TGTGCCAGTAGTACCTGGACAGACTCCTACGAGCAGTACTTC
.	TRBD1	TRBJ1-5	TRBV28	CASSITGVDQPQHF	TGTGCCAGCAGTATAACAGGGGTCGATCAGCCCCAGCATTTT
.	.	TRBJ1-5	TRBV5-6	CASSRGTPLSNQPQHF	TGTGCCAGCAGCCGTGGAACCCCTCTTAGCAATCAGCCCCAGCATTTT
once	.	TRBJ2-7	TRBV5-1	CASSFSGAGEQYF	TGCGCCAGCAGCTTTTCGGGGGCGGGCGAGCAGTACTTC
.	.	TRBJ1-1	TRBV25-1	CASSVESLNTEAFF	TGTGCCAGCAGTGTGGAAAGCCTGAACACTGAAGCTTTCTTT
.	.	TRBJ1-1	TRBV3-1/TRBV3-2	CASTGSTLNTEAFF	TGTGCCAGCACCGGGAGTACGCTGAACACTGAAGCTTTCTTT
.	TRBD2	TRBJ2-7	TRBV9	CASSVAGGPSYEQYF	TGTGCCAGCAGCGTAGCGGGAGGGCCTTCCTACGAGCAGTACTTC
.	TRBD1	TRBJ1-1	TRBV18	CASSPLGQGNTEAFF	TGTGCCAGCTCACCACTCGGACAGGGGAACACTGAAGCTTTCTTT
.	TRBD2	TRBJ2-1	TRBV19	CASSILAGGRGNEQFF	TGTGCCAGTAGTATCTTAGCGGGGGGTAGGGGCAATGAGCAGTTCTTC
.	TRBD1	TRBJ2-5	TRBV12-3/TRBV12-4	CASSFGTEETQYF	TGTGCCAGCAGTTTCGGGACAGAAGAGACCCAGTACTTC
.	.	TRBJ2-3	TRBV9	CASSVGDRVADTQYF	TGTGCCAGCAGCGTAGGGGATAGGGTGGCAGATACGCAGTATTTT
.	.	TRBJ2-7	TRBV21-1	CASSKGDGSGPGGRDEQYF	TGTGCCAGCAGCAAAGGGGATGGGAGCGGCCCCGGCGGGAGAGACGAGCAGTACTTC
.	TRBD1	TRBJ2-5	TRBV14	CASSQRTGGKETQYF	TGTGCCAGCAGCCAGCGGACAGGGGGGAAGGAGACCCAGTACTTC
.	.	TRBJ1-5	TRBV27	CASSLSWGDSNQPQHF	TGTGCCAGCAGTTTATCGTGGGGTGATAGCAATCAGCCCCAGCATTTT
few	.	TRBJ2-2	TRBV11-2	CASSSGFNTGELFF	TGTGCCAGCAGCTCCGGGTTTAACACCGGGGAGCTGTTTTTT
.	.	TRBJ1-2	TRBV10-3	CAISEAANYGYTF	TGTGCCATCAGTGAGGCGGCCAACTATGGCTACACCTTC